The 12 T cell receptor beta chains below all came from one sample that was sequenced in a study of CD8 T cells in Susac syndrome (dated by TCRdb to between 2019 and 2020). Preparation of the library involved the immunoSEQ multiplex PCR assay. RNA was extracted with the RNeasy kit and 0.5 to 1 ug was reverse transcribed using random hexamers. Through fastp at Q25 and MiXCR, TCRdb rebuilt clones from the public reads, retaining in-frame beta chains. For every CDR3 protein sequence, its rows merge into one entry that carries the most common genes and DNA. This sample has 150,000 to 200,000 distinct CDR3 sequences in its table, and around 93% of those were observed once. 0.13% of the sample comes from the top ten. The material sequenced was CD4+ T cells from PBMCs. The receptor source for this set is a human donor in good health.

The V and J genes are TRBV29-1 and TRBJ2-7; D assignment may be TRBD1 or TRBD2 (5 bases each). V was shortened by 6 bases and J by 3 bases, with 15 bases between the two germline ends. This CDR3 contains 13 residues. Germline-derived CDR1 and CDR2 are SQVTM and ANQGSEA. The DNA for the CDR3 is TGCAGCGTCCTCCGGGACCCCTACTACGAGCAGTACTTC. It encodes CSVLRDPYYEQYF.

V usage is TRBV20-1 and J usage is TRBJ1-1, with TRBD1 as a possible D gene (5 bases). Trimming took 4 bases from V and 11 from J, leaving 26 bases between them. The germline V gene has CDR1 DFQATT and CDR2 SNEGSKA (reference sequence). This CDR3 has 15 residues. The CDR3 loop is CSAMVQSKGPGRAFF. The CDR3 DNA reads TGCAGTGCTATGGTCCAGAGCAAGGGACCCGGGAGGGCTTTCTTT.

The chain has TRBV9 and TRBJ2-5; D gene unclear. Trimming shortened V by 2 bases and J by 5 bases, and 10 bases separated the two germline ends. The length of the CDR3 is 13 residues. Germline CDR1 SGDLS, CDR2 YYNGEE. In nucleotides, the CDR3 is TGTGCCAGCAGCGTTGGACCGGAGGAGACCCAGTACTTC. Translation: CASSVGPEETQYF.

This clonotype was detected only a few times. J is TRBJ1-6 and V is TRBV20-1; 7 bases align to TRBD1. In germline, CDR1 is DFQATT, CDR2 SNEGSKA (reference sequence). The CDR3 is 14 amino acids. V was pared by 2 bases and J by 9 bases, with 7 bases of the junction left unmatched. DNA of the CDR3: TGCAGTGCTAGATTCAGGGGGGGGAGTTCACCCCTCCACTTT. Its translation: CSARFRGGSSPLHF.

This clonotype was counted a single time. V gene TRBV27 combines with J gene TRBJ2-3; D unclear. Germline loops: CDR1 MNHEY, CDR2 SMNVEV (reference sequence). V was cut by 2 bases and J by 1 base, with 16 bases left in between. The CDR3 length is 17 residues. The chain's CDR3 is CASSLRVPARGTDTQYF. The CDR3 bases are TGTGCCAGCAGTTTAAGGGTTCCAGCACGAGGCACAGATACGCAGTATTTT.

In its sample, this clonotype was seen once. The J gene is TRBJ2-7, the V gene TRBV6-6; maybe TRBD1 (6 bases). The CDR3 has 16 residues. Trimming pared 0 bases from V and 2 bases from J, leaving 14 bases between. CDR1 and CDR2 from the germline V gene are MNHNY and SVGAGI (reference sequence). The CDR3 reads CASSYSGTSSPYEQYF. CDR3 nucleotide sequence: TGTGCCAGCAGTTACTCAGGGACATCCTCCCCCTACGAGCAGTACTTC.

The V and J genes are TRBV29-1 and TRBJ1-2; D ambiguous. V gave up 5 bases and J gave up 2 bases, with 9 bases separating them. The germline V gene has CDR1 SQVTM and CDR2 ANQGSEA. The CDR3 extends over 12 amino acids. The CDR3 spells CSVLGQNYGYTF. Written as DNA, the CDR3 is TGCAGCGTTCTAGGGCAGAACTATGGCTACACCTTC.

The genes are TRBV18 and TRBJ2-5; no clear D gene. CDR1 and CDR2 from the germline V gene are KGHSH and LQKENI. Trimming cost V 2 bases and J 4 bases, with 11 bases left between them. The CDR3 has 14 residues. The DNA for the CDR3 is TGTGCCAGCTCACCAGATCTATCAATAGAGACCCAGTACTTC. Translation: CASSPDLSIETQYF.

The chain has TRBV5-1 and TRBJ2-7, with D possibly being TRBD1 or TRBD2 (6 bases each). This CDR3 has 14 amino acids. V was trimmed by 4 bases and J by 6 bases, leaving 17 bases between them. The germline gives CDR1 SGHRS, CDR2 YFSETQ. The CDR3: CASSPYREDGEQYF. CDR3 in DNA: TGCGCCAGCAGCCCTTACAGGGAGGACGGCGAGCAGTACTTC.

The chain couples TRBV19 to TRBJ1-4; D gene ambiguous. Germline CDR1 is LNHDA and CDR2 is SQIVND (reference sequence). V was shortened by 6 bases and J by 5 bases, with 16 bases between the two germline ends. This CDR3 spans 15 amino acids. This chain's CDR3 is CASSPTTPENEKLFF. The CDR3 DNA follows: TGTGCCAGTAGCCCTACGACACCGGAGAATGAAAAACTGTTTTTT.

The chain couples TRBV20-1 to TRBJ1-4, with 8 positions matching TRBD1. Germline trimming cut 3 bases from V and 14 bases from J; bases unmatched to any gene: 14. The germline V gene encodes CDR1 DFQATT and CDR2 SNEGSKA (reference sequence). The CDR3 is made up of 14 amino acids. The CDR3 DNA reads as TGCAGTGCTAGGGAGACAGGGGATCCGTCCAAGCTGTTTTTT. The encoded protein is CSARETGDPSKLFF.

This rearrangement joins TRBV4-1 to TRBJ2-7; the match to TRBD2 covers 11 bases. This CDR3 has 15 amino acids. Germline loops: CDR1 MGHRA, CDR2 YSYEKL. J was trimmed by 6 bases and V by 3 bases; bases with no gene match: 7. The CDR3 bases are TGCGCCAGCAGCCATTTCCCACTAGCGGGGGCCGAGCAGTACTTC. Protein: CASSHFPLAGAEQYF.